What follows are 24 T cell receptor beta chains derived from one specimen sequenced in a study of control samples from healthy donors and cancer patients. Libraries were prepared by immunoSEQ multiplex PCR; TCRdb keeps only in-frame clonotypes and omits some of them. The sample contains about 130,000 clones, less than 95% of which appear only once. Sequencing used blood. These receptors originate from a man younger than 35 in good health.

The chain is built from TRBV30 and TRBJ1-5; tentative D call: TRBD1 (6 bases). Germline assignment: CDR1 GTSNPN and CDR2 SVGIG (reference sequence). The CDR3 consists of 14 residues. Trimming pared 0 bases from V and 5 bases from J, leaving 11 bases between. This CDR3 is CAWSVTRGDQPQHF. As DNA, the CDR3 is TGTGCCTGGAGTGTAACCAGGGGTGATCAGCCCCAGCATTTT.

The V and J genes are TRBV3-1 (or the pseudogene TRBV3-2) and TRBJ1-2; weak D call: TRBD1 (6 bases). This CDR3 has 14 amino acids. Germline-derived CDR1 and CDR2 are LGHDT and YNNKEL (reference sequence). With 2 bases removed from V and 7 bases from J, the gap between germline ends came to 14 bases. CDR3 DNA: TGTGCCAGCAGCCAACAGGGGCGGGGCGGTGGCTACACCTTC. It yields the protein CASSQQGRGGGYTF.

This CDR3 is CASGPGTPSYNEQFF. CDR3 DNA: TGCGCCAGCGGGCCCGGGACGCCGTCCTACAATGAGCAGTTCTTC. The chain uses TRBV5-1 and TRBJ2-1; perhaps D is TRBD1 or TRBD2 (5 bases each). The CDR3 runs to 15 residues. Between the trimmed V and J ends, which lost 7 bases and 1 base, there was a span of 15 bases. Germline V lookup: CDR1 SGHRS, CDR2 YFSETQ. Together with reference TRBV5-1 and TRBJ2-1, the CDR3 gives the full variable domain: KAGVTQTPRYLIKTRGQQVTLSCSPISGHRSVSWYQQTPGQGLQFLFEYFSETQRNKGNFPGRFSGRQFSNSRSEMNVSTLELGDSALYLCASGPGTPSYNEQFFGPGTRLTVL.

This clone was detected a few times. V usage is TRBV5-1 and J usage is TRBJ2-2; D ambiguous. Trimming took off 3 bases at V and 0 bases at J, with 12 bases between the two ends. The germline gives CDR1 SGHRS, CDR2 YFSETQ. The length of the CDR3 is 16 residues. The CDR3 protein is CASSSLPTTNTGELFF. The CDR3 region has the DNA TGCGCCAGCAGCTCACTACCTACTACGAACACCGGGGAGCTGTTTTTT.

The V gene is TRBV4-1, the J gene TRBJ1-1, with a tentative D call TRBD1 (5 bases). From germline, CDR1 is MGHRA and CDR2 YSYEKL. The CDR3 runs to 11 residues. The CDR3 loop is CGEGAGTEAFF. The DNA of the CDR3 is TGCGGAGAAGGGGCCGGCACTGAAGCTTTCTTT.

This chain uses TRBV5-4 with TRBJ2-2, with TRBD1 identical over 9 bases. The CDR3 is made up of 15 amino acids. With 3 bases clipped from V and 6 bases from J, the junction kept 6 bases outside the gene matches. In germline, CDR1 is SGHNT, CDR2 YYREEE (reference sequence). CDR3 sequence reads: CASSSRDRVPGELFF. For the CDR3, the DNA is TGTGCCAGCAGCTCCCGGGACAGGGTACCCGGGGAGCTGTTTTTT.

V gene TRBV5-1 combines with J gene TRBJ1-3; D unclear. Germline lookup yields CDR1 SGHRS and CDR2 YFSETQ. Deletions cut 3 bases from V and 4 bases from J, with 14 bases between. The CDR3 consists of 15 residues. CDR3 amino acids: CASSWTSASGNTIYF. The DNA of the CDR3 is TGCGCCAGCAGCTGGACCTCGGCCTCCGGAAACACCATATATTTT.

The chain carries TRBV5-1 and TRBJ2-3; 9 nucleotides line up with TRBD1. The J segment lost 6 bases and the V segment lost 4 bases, leaving 9 bases of the junction unmatched. The CDR3 has 15 residues. Looked up from germline, CDR1 is SGHRS and CDR2 is YFSETQ. CDR3 region: CASSDATGGYDTQYF. For the CDR3, the DNA is TGCGCCAGCAGCGATGCGACAGGGGGATACGATACGCAGTATTTT.

The chain combines TRBV5-5 with TRBJ1-1; D not certain. Per the germline V gene, CDR1 is SGHKS and CDR2 is YYEKEE (reference sequence). The ends were cut back, 1 base at V and 1 base at J, with 5 bases in the middle. The CDR3 contains 13 residues. The CDR3 DNA is TGTGCCAGCAGCTTGATTAGGAACACTGAAGCTTTCTTT. Translated, it gives CASSLIRNTEAFF.

About this clone: This specimen includes other DNA sequences encoding the same CDR3. This chain uses TRBV20-1 with TRBJ2-5; a possible D gene is TRBD2 (5 bases). The CDR3 covers 11 residues. The ends were cut back, 3 bases at V and 5 bases at J, with 7 bases in the middle. CDR1 and CDR2 (germline): DFQATT, SNEGSKA (reference sequence). In DNA form, the CDR3 reads TGCAGTGCTAGCGGCGGGGAGACCCAGTACTTC. Translated, it gives CSASGGETQYF.

The J gene is TRBJ2-2, the V gene TRBV12-5, with TRBD2 identical over 7 bases. Germline assignment: CDR1 LGHNT and CDR2 FRNRAP. V trimming: 6 bases; J trimming: 1 base; junction bases outside the gene matches: 5. This CDR3 contains 15 residues. CDR3 sequence reads: CASGKLALNTGELFF. CDR3 nucleotide sequence: TGTGCTAGTGGCAAACTAGCGTTGAACACCGGGGAGCTGTTTTTT.

The chain combines TRBV7-2 with TRBJ1-4; D possibly corresponds to TRBD1 (5 bases). The germline V and J ends were trimmed by 6 bases and 8 bases, with 19 bases remaining between them. The V gene's germline CDR1 is SGHTA and CDR2 FQGNSA. This CDR3 spans 15 amino acids. The CDR3 region has the DNA TGTGCCAGCAGGCGTATACAGGTATTATGCGAAAAACTGTTTTTT. It is translated as CASRRIQVLCEKLFF.

V gene TRBV6-5 combines with J gene TRBJ1-2; no clear D gene. There are 15 residues in the CDR3. Germline assignment: CDR1 MNHEY and CDR2 SVGAGI. Trimming pared 0 bases from V and 4 bases from J, leaving 12 bases between. CDR3 in DNA: TGTGCCAGCAGTTACTCGAGAGCAACCCCCTATGGCTACACCTTC. Protein: CASSYSRATPYGYTF.

The chain is built from TRBV2 and TRBJ2-7, with TRBD1 matching over 7 bases. This CDR3 spans 12 amino acids. J gave up 2 bases and V 6 bases, and 1 base lay outside the gene matches. CDR1 is SNHLY, CDR2 FYNNEI, per germline. The CDR3 region has the DNA TGTGCCAGCAGGGGACAGACCTACGAGCAGTACTTC. As protein: CASRGQTYEQYF.

The chain joins TRBV16 to TRBJ1-2; D ambiguous. Germline CDR1 reads KGHSY; CDR2 reads FQNENV. V was cut by 0 bases and J by 4 bases, with 6 bases left in between. The CDR3 is 13 residues long. The DNA of the CDR3 is TGTGCCAGCAGCCAATCCCCGGCCTATGGCTACACCTTC. Translation gives CASSQSPAYGYTF.

The V and J genes are TRBV30 and TRBJ1-2; the match to TRBD1 covers 8 bases. This CDR3 comprises 16 residues. V shed 4 bases and J 0 bases; nucleotides not matched to a gene: 10. CDR1 is GTSNPN, CDR2 SVGIG, per germline (reference sequence). The CDR3 DNA reads as TGTGCCTGGACCCGGGGACAGGCGAATTCTAACTATGGCTACACCTTC. Protein: CAWTRGQANSNYGYTF. The full variable domain, with the rest looked up from reference TRBV30 and TRBJ1-2, is SQTIHQWPATLVQPVGSPLSLECTVEGTSNPNLYWYRQAAGRGLQLLFYSVGIGQISSEVPQNLSASRPQDRQFILSSKKLLLSDSGFYLCAWTRGQANSNYGYTFGSGTRLTVV.

This clone has only one observation. J is TRBJ1-2 and V is TRBV11-2, with 10 bases lining up with TRBD1. CDR3 length equals 14 residues. After removal of 3 bases from V and 7 bases from J, the junction contained 5 bases not matched to a gene. Germline CDR1 is SGHAT and CDR2 is FQNNGV. CDR3 in amino acids: CASSFLGTGVGYTF. In nucleotides, the CDR3 is TGTGCCAGCAGCTTCCTCGGGACAGGGGTTGGCTACACCTTC.

This chain uses TRBV5-1 with TRBJ2-2; TRBD1 aligns across 8 bases. This CDR3 is 15 amino acids long. V trimming: 3 bases; J trimming: 1 base; junction bases outside the gene matches: 2. CDR1 is SGHRS and CDR2 is YFSETQ in the germline V gene. CDR3 sequence (DNA): TGCGCCAGCAGCTCTACAGGGGGGAACACCGGGGAGCTGTTTTTT. Residues: CASSSTGGNTGELFF.

The chain couples TRBV10-3 to TRBJ1-1, with TRBD1 as a possible D gene (5 bases). The CDR3 spans 14 residues. Trimming left V 5 bases short and J 1 base short, with 11 bases between. Germline-derived CDR1 and CDR2 are ENHRY and SYGVKD. CDR3 nucleotides: TGTGCCATCAGTCTACAGGCTGGGAACACTGAAGCTTTCTTT. Translated, it gives CAISLQAGNTEAFF.

The rearrangement links TRBV29-1 to TRBJ2-1; 8 bases line up with TRBD1. The germline gives CDR1 SQVTM, CDR2 ANQGSEA. J gave up 2 bases and V 4 bases, and 4 bases lay outside the gene matches. There are 14 residues in the CDR3. The CDR3 region is CSVVRTGTYNEQFF. Written as DNA, the CDR3 is TGCAGCGTTGTAAGGACAGGGACCTACAATGAGCAGTTCTTC.

As for this clone: A read error may account for a junction end that differs from germline. The chain uses TRBV3-1 (or the pseudogene TRBV3-2) and TRBJ2-3; a weak D match, TRBD2 (6 bases). Germline V lookup: CDR1 LGHDT, CDR2 YNNKEL (reference sequence). The CDR3 loop spans 12 amino acids. CDR3 loop: CASSQGDSRQDF. CDR3 in DNA: TGTGCCAGCAGCCAAGGGGACTCCCGGCAGGATTTT.

This chain connects TRBV5-6 to TRBJ2-5, with 8 bases matching TRBD2. This CDR3 region has 13 residues. The V and J ends lost 3 bases and 5 bases, in that order; junction bases with no gene match: 3. Per germline, CDR1 SGHDT and CDR2 YYEEEE. Here the CDR3 DNA reads TGTGCCAGCAGCTCGGGACTAGTGGAGACCCAGTACTTC. Amino acid sequence: CASSSGLVETQYF.

The chain employs TRBV12-3 or TRBV12-4 and TRBJ1-2; 7 nucleotides align to TRBD1. This CDR3 contains 13 residues. J gave up 7 bases and V 6 bases, and 8 bases lay outside the gene matches. The CDR3 loop reads CASSMTGSSGYTF. As DNA, the CDR3 is TGTGCCAGCAGCATGACAGGGTCGAGTGGCTACACCTTC.

This clone was observed a single time. The chain combines TRBV9 with TRBJ1-4; 7 bases match TRBD1. V was clipped by 0 bases and J by 6 bases; unmatched bases: 8. CDR1 SGDLS and CDR2 YYNGEE come from the germline V gene. This CDR3 has 16 amino acids. CDR3 sequence (DNA): TGTGCCAGCAGCGTAGGGGGGACAGCTCAGGATGAAAAACTGTTTTTT. Its translation is CASSVGGTAQDEKLFF.